The rows below give T cell receptor beta chains drawn from one sample of a study of blood T cell repertoires in COVID-19. TCRdb's copy holds only in-frame clones and misses some; the assay was immunoSEQ multiplex PCR. This table has 80,000 or so clones, about nine tenths appearing once. The sample consisted of peripheral blood. The receptors shown here come from a man aged 45-60 years with acute or convalescent COVID-19. CDR3s leave out the opening cysteine and the closing phenylalanine or tryptophan. D genes are given only for firm matches.

V gene | D gene | CDR3 protein
TRBV6-5 | - | ASSPGGSNYGYT
TRBV7-8 | - | ASSSVEKLF
TRBV29-1 | - | SASFVNVNTEAF
TRBV6-5 | TRBD1 | ASSRDRESDTQY
TRBV7-9 | - | ASSLDRVGGANVLT
TRBV7-3 | TRBD1 | ASSRPGQGNRELF
TRBV9 | - | ASSVGFSPSTGELF
TRBV7-9 | TRBD1 | ASSSGPRGQGGYT
TRBV7-2 | - | ASSFLRNYGYT
TRBV7-2 | TRBD1 | ASSALTGGTEAF
TRBV28 | TRBD1 | ASSPGQEVPNEQF
TRBV7-9 | TRBD1 | ASSHWTGATNEKLF
TRBV6-5 | TRBD1 | ASSFGGQVHNEQF
TRBV4-2 | - | ASSQESRTYNEQF
TRBV2 | - | ASSEAGVLDTQY
TRBV5-8 | TRBD1 | ASKWDRGAGELF
TRBV24-1 | - | ATSDLQTRKGNQPQH
TRBV6-1 | - | ASSDLDSINEKLF
TRBV19 | TRBD2 | ATSIPGTSGRASPF
TRBV19 | - | ASSIILEDTQY
TRBV3-1/TRBV3-2 | TRBD1 | ASSAGTARSEAF
TRBV7-7 | - | ASSSGFTDTQY
TRBV7-2 | - | ASSFRGGNGYT
TRBV6-6 | - | ASKTGGIPTEAF
TRBV7-6 | - | ASSSLDWLSTDTQY
TRBV3-1/TRBV3-2 | TRBD1 | ASRGNRDSPSYGYT
TRBV5-4 | TRBD1 | ASTRQGARDYGYT
TRBV5-1 | - | ASSQQQSSTEAF
TRBV27 | TRBD1 | ASSLSQGEFGYT
TRBV9 | - | ASSGGEKGNYGYT
TRBV4-2 | TRBD2 | ASSQSTSGSWGAQY
TRBV2 | - | ASLRVDYGYT
TRBV19 | TRBD1 | ASTPGQSNQPQH
TRBV3-1/TRBV3-2 | - | ASSQDRGSGGRRFHEQF
TRBV15 | - | ATSRDRATANEKLF
TRBV7-6 | - | ASSSHSF
TRBV12-3/TRBV12-4 | - | ASSITGGGEQY
TRBV6-1 | TRBD1 | ASSEQQGGYQPQH
TRBV28 | - | ASSLRRVSSYEQY
TRBV4-1 | - | ASSQDLWANNYGYT
TRBV5-1 | - | ASSLGGTASYEQY
TRBV7-2 | - | ASSSSSRGGQPQH
TRBV9 | - | ASSPDRDDQF
TRBV3-1/TRBV3-2 | - | ASSQGRHLNTGELF
TRBV5-1 | TRBD1 | ASSPGILGQGAF
TRBV14 | - | ASSPRRDAPGYT
TRBV5-5 | - | ASSLVAALSSYNEQF
TRBV27 | TRBD2 | ASSFRGGPYEQY
TRBV12-5 | TRBD2 | ASGFRTSGADGTDTQY
TRBV28 | - | ASSLRQKNTEAF
TRBV19 | TRBD2 | ASSRTSGGNTGELF
TRBV3-1/TRBV3-2 | - | ASSQAGEQF
TRBV7-2 | - | ASSLGPAEETQY
TRBV5-1 | - | ASSLQGSYEQY
TRBV6-5 | TRBD1 | ASGDRYNQPQH
TRBV5-6 | TRBD2 | ASSLLAGGTDTQY